The clone carrying this T cell receptor (beta chain) was seen only a few times. CDR3 size: 13 residues. Germline lookup yields CDR1 MNHEY and CDR2 SVGEGT. The ends lost 10 bases at V and 4 bases at J; junction bases unmatched: 4. As TCR cDNA was made by 5'RACE template switching, a universal primer site and UMIs were added. One entry per CDR3 protein, called by TCRdb with MiXCR from the 5' RACE reads. The sample has some 600,000 distinct CDR3 sequences; 17% are singletons. The sample originates from a study of T cells after yellow fever vaccination. The clonotype comes from a man between 18 and 35 years old who received the YFV17D yellow fever vaccine. This sequence joins TRBV6-2 or TRBV6-3 and TRBJ2-2; 9 positions match TRBD1. Sequenced here: PBMCs, sampled less than 6 days after the first yellow fever vaccination. CDR3 in DNA: TGTGCCATCCCGACAGGGGGCACCGGGGAGCTGTTTTTT. Amino acid sequence: CAIPTGGTGELFF.